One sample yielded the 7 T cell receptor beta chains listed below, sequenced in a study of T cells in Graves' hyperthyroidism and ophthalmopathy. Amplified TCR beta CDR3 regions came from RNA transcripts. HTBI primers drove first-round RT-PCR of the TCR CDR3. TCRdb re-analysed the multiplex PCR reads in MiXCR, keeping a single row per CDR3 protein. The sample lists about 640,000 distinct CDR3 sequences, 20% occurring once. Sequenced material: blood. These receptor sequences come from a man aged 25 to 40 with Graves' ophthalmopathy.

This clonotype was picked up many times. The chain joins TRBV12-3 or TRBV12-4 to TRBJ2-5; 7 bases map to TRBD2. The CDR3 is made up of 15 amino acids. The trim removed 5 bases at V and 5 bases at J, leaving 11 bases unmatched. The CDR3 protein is CASSRHGGGEETQYF. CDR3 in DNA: TGTGCCAGCAGTCGTCACGGGGGAGGGGAGGAGACCCAGTACTTC.

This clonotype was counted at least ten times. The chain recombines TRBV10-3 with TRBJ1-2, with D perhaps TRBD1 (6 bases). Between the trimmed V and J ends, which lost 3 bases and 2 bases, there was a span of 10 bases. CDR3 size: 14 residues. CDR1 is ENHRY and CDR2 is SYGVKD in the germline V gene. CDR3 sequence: CAISDKQGNYGYTF. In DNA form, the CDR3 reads TGTGCCATCAGTGACAAACAGGGAAACTATGGCTACACCTTC.

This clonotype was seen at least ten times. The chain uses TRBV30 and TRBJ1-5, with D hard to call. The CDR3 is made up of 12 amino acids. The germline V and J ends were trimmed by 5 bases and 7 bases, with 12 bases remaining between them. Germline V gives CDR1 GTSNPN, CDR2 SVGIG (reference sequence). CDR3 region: CAWGVGWQPQHF. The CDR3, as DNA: TGTGCCTGGGGCGTAGGCTGGCAGCCCCAGCATTTT. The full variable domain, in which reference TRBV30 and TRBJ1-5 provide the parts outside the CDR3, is SQTIHQWPATLVQPVGSPLSLECTVEGTSNPNLYWYRQAAGRGLQLLFYSVGIGQISSEVPQNLSASRPQDRQFILSSKKLLLSDSGFYLCAWGVGWQPQHFGDGTRLSIL.

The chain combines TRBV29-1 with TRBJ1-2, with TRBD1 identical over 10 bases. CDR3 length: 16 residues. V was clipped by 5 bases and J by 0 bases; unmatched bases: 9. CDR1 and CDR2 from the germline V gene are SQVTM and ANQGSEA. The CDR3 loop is CSVLTGGAGTNYGYTF. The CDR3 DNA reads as TGCAGCGTTCTGACAGGGGGCGCTGGGACTAACTATGGCTACACCTTC.

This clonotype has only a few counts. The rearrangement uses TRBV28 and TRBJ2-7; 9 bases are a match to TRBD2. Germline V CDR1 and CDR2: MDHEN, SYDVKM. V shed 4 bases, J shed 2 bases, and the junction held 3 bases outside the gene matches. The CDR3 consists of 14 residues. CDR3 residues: CASSSSGTAYEQYF. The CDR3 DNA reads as TGTGCCAGCAGTTCTAGCGGGACGGCCTACGAGCAGTACTTC.

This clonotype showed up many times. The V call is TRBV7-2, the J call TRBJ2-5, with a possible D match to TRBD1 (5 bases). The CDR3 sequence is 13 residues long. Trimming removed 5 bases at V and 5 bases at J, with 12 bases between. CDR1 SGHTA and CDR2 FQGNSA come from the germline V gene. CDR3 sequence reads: CASSPRTFETQYF. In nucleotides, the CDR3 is TGTGCCAGCAGCCCCCGGACATTTGAGACCCAGTACTTC.

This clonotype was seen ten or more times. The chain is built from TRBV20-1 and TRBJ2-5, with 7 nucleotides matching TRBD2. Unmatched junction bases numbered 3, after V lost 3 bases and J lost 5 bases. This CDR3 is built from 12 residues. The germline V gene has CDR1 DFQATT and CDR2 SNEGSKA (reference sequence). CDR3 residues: CSASGRRETQYF. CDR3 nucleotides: TGCAGTGCTAGCGGGAGGAGGGAGACCCAGTACTTC.